This T cell receptor (beta chain) was retrieved from a study of blood T cell repertoires in COVID-19. Looking at the study overall: The samples span acute and convalescent COVID-19 from the United States, Italy and Spain. T cells, B-cell-depleted T cells, or PBMCs provided the cDNA or gDNA that served as material.

In the authors' workflow: Quantification of nucleated cells was approximated via reference gene primer amplification. The protocol was immunoSEQ multiplex PCR, while the TCRdb copy is restricted to in-frame clones and leaves out a portion. V, J and clone size are taken as reported in that table, and D and trimming were inferred from the DNA itself. The profile shows about 270,000 clones, less than 90% of them singletons. Germline V gene lookup returns CDR1 LNHDA and CDR2 SQIVND (reference sequence). V shed 7 bases and J shed 2 bases, with 20 bases lying between them. The CDR3 has 17 residues. The clonotype was recovered from a man aged 60-69 years who had recovered from COVID-19. The rearrangement uses TRBV19 and TRBJ1-4; TRBD1 is a possible D gene (6 bases). The sequenced sample consisted of peripheral blood. The CDR3, as DNA: TGTGCCAGTAACACACAGGGCAGGGGTCGGACTAATGAAAAACTGTTTTTT. Residues: CASNTQGRGRTNEKLFF.